The source of this T cell receptor (beta chain) is a study of blood T cell repertoires in COVID-19. Looking at the study overall: Sites in the United States, Italy and Spain provided acute and convalescent COVID-19 samples. Nucleic acid was either cDNA or gDNA, and it came from T cells, B-cell-depleted T cells, or PBMCs.

Per the germline V gene, CDR1 is SGHAT and CDR2 is FQDESV (reference sequence). The CDR3 has 15 amino acids. V gave up 2 bases and J gave up 4 bases, with 13 bases separating them. This clone showed up just once. TCRdb keeps only in-frame clones here, not all; method: immunoSEQ multiplex PCR. The sample has nearly 300,000 clones, approximately 84% seen once. The sequence was collected from a human donor with COVID-19, enrolled during active disease. The donor label of this sample is uncertain. The chain couples TRBV11-1 to TRBJ2-3; no firm D call. The sequenced material came from peripheral blood. CDR3 DNA: TGTGCCAGCAGCTTACTAGGTTATGCTGCAGATACGCAGTATTTT. It is translated as CASSLLGYAADTQYF.